These T cell receptor beta chains were read from a single sample in a study of blood T cell repertoires in COVID-19. TCRdb keeps only in-frame clones here, not all; method: immunoSEQ multiplex PCR. Here the sample spans 9,500 to 15,000 clones, about 85% being singletons. Sequenced material: peripheral blood. These receptors all come from a human donor in a cohort sampled during active COVID-19. Each CDR3 is given with its conserved first and last residue. Each record gives: D gene, J gene, clone size, V gene, CDR3 DNA, CDR3 protein. D genes are given only for firm matches. The listing skips clone size in some rows; elsewhere it reads once, few, many or a size class.

TRBD2,TRBJ2-5,-,TRBV7-2,TGTGCCAGCAGCTTAACCGGGGGGGCGGAGACCCAGTACTTC,CASSLTGGAETQYF
-,TRBJ1-4,-,TRBV6-2/TRBV6-3,TGTGCCAGCAGTTACCGATTGGGGGCGCGTTGGGACGATAATGAAAAACTGTTTTTT,CASSYRLGARWDDNEKLFF
-,TRBJ2-1,-,TRBV21-1,TGTGCCACCAACAATGAGCAGTTCTTC,CATNNEQFF
TRBD1,TRBJ1-4,-,TRBV19,TGTGCCAGTAGTCCCACGGACAGGGGATTTAATGAAAAACTGTTTTTT,CASSPTDRGFNEKLFF
TRBD2,TRBJ2-5,-,TRBV2,TGTGCCAGCAGTGTGTTGAGGGGACTACAGGAGACCCAGTACTTC,CASSVLRGLQETQYF
-,TRBJ2-3,-,TRBV25-1,TGTGCCAGCAGTCCCTATGGGGCAGAAGATACGCAGTATTTT,CASSPYGAEDTQYF
TRBD2,TRBJ2-7,-,TRBV14,TGTGCCAGCAGCCAAGATATAGGACTAGCGGGACCCTTCTCCTACGAGCAGTACTTC,CASSQDIGLAGPFSYEQYF
TRBD1,TRBJ1-4,-,TRBV6-2/TRBV6-3,TGTGCCAGCAGTTACCAGACAGGGGGCTCTGAAAAACTGTTTTTT,CASSYQTGGSEKLFF
-,TRBJ1-5,-,TRBV19,TGTGCCAGTAGACCACAGGCAAGGGGCAATCAGCCCCAGCATTTT,CASRPQARGNQPQHF
TRBD2,TRBJ2-1,-,TRBV2,TGTGCCAGCAGTGAGCGGCTAGCGGGAAAGTCGTTCTACAATGAGCAGTTCTTC,CASSERLAGKSFYNEQFF
-,TRBJ1-2,-,TRBV28,TGTGCCAGCAGTTTTGTGACAGGTCCTGGCTACACCTTC,CASSFVTGPGYTF
TRBD1,TRBJ1-6,-,TRBV5-5,TGTGCCAGCAGCTTGAGGGACAGGTATAATTCACCCCTCCACTTT,CASSLRDRYNSPLHF
-,TRBJ2-1,-,TRBV7-9,TGTGCCAGCAGGGTACAGGGAGGGTCCTACAATGAGCAGTTCTTC,CASRVQGGSYNEQFF
TRBD2,TRBJ2-1,few,TRBV29-1,TGCAGCGTTGACGGAGCGGGGGGGCTGGATGAGCAGTTCTTC,CSVDGAGGLDEQFF
TRBD1,TRBJ2-3,-,TRBV2,TGTGCCAGCAGCTACCCCGTAGAACAGGGGGCAGGGGGAGTCCTCACAGATACGCAGTATTTT,CASSYPVEQGAGGVLTDTQYF
TRBD1,TRBJ2-7,-,TRBV27,TGTGCCAGCAGTCCCGGACAGGGGGCTACGTACGAGCAGTACTTC,CASSPGQGATYEQYF
TRBD1,TRBJ2-7,-,TRBV28,TGTGCCAGCAACTCCCCGGTGGGGACAGGGGGCGGGGAGCAGTACTTC,CASNSPVGTGGGEQYF
TRBD2,TRBJ2-1,-,TRBV5-4,TGTGCCAGCAGCTTGGGAGGGAGGCGGGGGGGATGGTATGAGCAGTTCTTC,CASSLGGRRGGWYEQFF
TRBD2,TRBJ2-1,-,TRBV18,TGTGCCAGCTCACGCATGGGAGGGAGAGAGGACAATGAGCAGTTCTTC,CASSRMGGREDNEQFF
TRBD2,TRBJ2-1,-,TRBV5-4,TGTGCCAGCAGCTTGGCACTAGCGGGAGACAGTGAGCAGTTCTTC,CASSLALAGDSEQFF
-,TRBJ1-1,once,TRBV29-1,TGCAGCGTTGCAGGGGTCGACGGGGTAAACACTGAAGCTTTCTTT,CSVAGVDGVNTEAFF
-,TRBJ2-5,-,TRBV18,TGTGCCAGCTCATTGGACGGAGGAGGAGAGACCCAGTACTTC,CASSLDGGGETQYF
TRBD2,TRBJ2-1,-,TRBV4-2,TGTGCCAGCAGCCGCGCGGGAGAGAATTACAATGAGCAGTTCTTC,CASSRAGENYNEQFF
TRBD1,TRBJ1-3,once,TRBV5-1,TGCGCCAGCAGCCCACAGGGGATTCCTGGAAACACCATATATTTT,CASSPQGIPGNTIYF
TRBD1,TRBJ1-4,-,TRBV4-1,TGCGCCAGCAGCCAAACCAACACCGGGACAGGGAGGGAAAAACTGTTTTTT,CASSQTNTGTGREKLFF
-,TRBJ2-3,once,TRBV10-1,TGCGCCAGCAGTGAAACACCGAAGAATACGCAGTATTTT,CASSETPKNTQYF
TRBD2,TRBJ2-3,-,TRBV9,TGTGCCAGCAGCGTAGGCGGGGGGGCGGGTACGCAGTATTTT,CASSVGGGAGTQYF
TRBD1,TRBJ2-7,-,TRBV19,TGTGCCAGTAGTATAGCCCGGGACAGCTACGAGCAGTACTTC,CASSIARDSYEQYF